A single sample is the source of the 11 T cell receptor beta chains below, sequenced in a study of T cell repertoires in cytomegalovirus infection (dated by TCRdb to between 2017 and 2020). These receptors have no known antigen. The treatment or condition label, as the study defines it: in vitro stimulation with specific CMV peptide epitopes to enrich CMV-specific T cells. Sequencing relied on an Illumina HiSeq 1500. TCRdb ran its own pipeline on the public reads, namely fastp trimming at Q25 and MiXCR clone calling, and kept in-frame beta chains. One record per CDR3 amino acid sequence lists the most common genes and DNA. Here the sample has roughly 350,000 distinct CDR3 sequences; around a third occur a single time. The ten most abundant clones make up 13% of the sample. Material: cultured PBMCs, obtained from culture after CMV antigen stimulation. These receptors were collected from a human donor in good health (CMV status not recorded). Some clones in this sample may be carry-over from other donors' samples.

The V and J genes are TRBV4-1 and TRBJ1-6; 7 bases are a match to TRBD1. The length of the CDR3 is 17 residues. From germline, CDR1 is MGHRA and CDR2 YSYEKL. V lost 4 bases to trimming and J lost 9 bases; unmatched junction nucleotides: 15. The CDR3 bases are TGCGCCAGCAGCCCCTCATTTTACGAGGGGGCTGGTTCACCCCTCCACTTT. Protein product: CASSPSFYEGAGSPLHF.

The chain combines TRBV11-2 with TRBJ2-7, with 7 bases identical to TRBD2. Germline CDR1 reads SGHAT; CDR2 reads FQNNGV. The CDR3 is 14 residues long. Germline trimming cut 5 bases from V and 7 bases from J; bases unmatched to any gene: 11. The CDR3 here is CASSPVAGRGEQYF. The CDR3 DNA reads as TGTGCCAGCAGCCCCGTAGCGGGCCGAGGGGAGCAGTACTTC. Full variable domain (missing parts from reference TRBV11-2 and TRBJ2-7): EAGVAQSPRYKIIEKRQSVAFWCNPISGHATLYWYQQILGQGPKLLIQFQNNGVVDDSQLPKDRFSAERLKGVDSTLKIQPAKLEDSAVYLCASSPVAGRGEQYFGPGTRLTVT.

This chain joins TRBV19 and TRBJ1-1; TRBD1 is a possible D gene (5 bases). Deletions cut 7 bases from V and 2 bases from J, with 14 bases between. CDR1 and CDR2 (germline): LNHDA, SQIVND (reference sequence). The length of the CDR3 is 14 residues. This CDR3 is CASTPRTSNTEAFF. The CDR3, as DNA: TGTGCCAGTACCCCTCGGACATCTAACACTGAAGCTTTCTTT.

The CDR3 spells CASSYSNSYNEQFF. CDR3 DNA sequence: TGTGCCAGCAGTTACTCGAACTCCTACAATGAGCAGTTCTTC. The rearrangement uses TRBV6-2 or TRBV6-3 and TRBJ2-1, with D uncertain. The CDR3 length is 14 residues. The germline V and J ends were trimmed by 0 bases and 0 bases, with 3 bases remaining between them. Germline CDR1 reads MNHEY; CDR2 reads SVGEGT.

The chain employs TRBV28 and TRBJ2-7; D gene ambiguous. Germline CDR1 reads MDHEN; CDR2 reads SYDVKM. CDR3 length: 15 amino acids. V shed 4 bases and J shed 6 bases, with 19 bases lying between them. The CDR3 DNA reads TGTGCCAGCAGTTCGACCTGGGCCCCAAGGCGCGAGCAGTACTTC. Encoded protein: CASSSTWAPRREQYF.

A few counts support this clonotype. The V call is TRBV7-2, the J call TRBJ2-3; D not certain. CDR3 size: 15 residues. Trimming removed 3 bases from V and 1 base from J, with 11 bases in between. Germline V lookup: CDR1 SGHTA, CDR2 FQGNSA. The CDR3 DNA reads as TGTGCCAGCAGCTTGGGCCCTCCGGGCACAGATACGCAGTATTTT. Its protein product is CASSLGPPGTDTQYF.

The chain is built from TRBV19 and TRBJ2-6; no firm D call. Trimming removed 8 bases at V and 6 bases at J, with 11 bases between. CDR1 and CDR2 (germline): LNHDA, SQIVND (reference sequence). CDR3 length: 13 amino acids. In DNA form, the CDR3 reads TGTGCCAGTTCGGTACCACTGGCCAACGTCCTGACTTTC. It specifies CASSVPLANVLTF.

In its sample, this clonotype was seen a few times. The CDR3 nucleotides read TGTGCCAGCAGCTTAGCGGGGGCGGCCGGAGAGACCCAGTACTTC. Protein product: CASSLAGAAGETQYF. V and J are TRBV7-6 and TRBJ2-5; weak D call: TRBD1 (6 bases). V shed 0 bases and J shed 4 bases, with 12 bases lying between them. Looked up from germline, CDR1 is SGHVS and CDR2 is FNYEAQ. This CDR3 region has 15 residues.

There are many counts of this clonotype. The chain recombines TRBV7-8 with TRBJ1-1; D might be TRBD1 (6 bases). The germline V gene encodes CDR1 SGHVS and CDR2 FQNEAQ. This CDR3 is built from 15 residues. With 1 base removed from V and 1 base from J, the gap between germline ends came to 10 bases. The CDR3 region is CASSLVRGENTEAFF. The CDR3 DNA reads TGTGCCAGCAGCTTAGTGAGGGGGGAGAACACTGAAGCTTTCTTT.

This clonotype has just a few counts. The chain links TRBV7-6 to TRBJ2-5, with TRBD1 matching 7 bases. CDR3 length equals 14 residues. Germline V lookup: CDR1 SGHVS, CDR2 FNYEAQ. With V trimmed by 5 bases and J by 3 bases, 6 bases remained unmatched. The CDR3 region is CASSPPTGKETQYF. Here the CDR3 DNA reads TGTGCCAGCAGCCCTCCGACAGGGAAAGAGACCCAGTACTTC.

The table lists this clonotype with a few counts. This chain joins TRBV5-1 and TRBJ2-7, with D perhaps assigned TRBD1 or TRBD2 (5 bases each). Trimming shortened V by 4 bases and J by 6 bases, and 17 bases separated the two germline ends. Germline CDR1 is SGHRS and CDR2 is YFSETQ. This CDR3 has 14 amino acids. CDR3 protein: CASSARDPSIEQYF. The CDR3 region has the DNA TGCGCCAGCAGCGCGAGGGACCCTTCCATCGAGCAGTACTTC.